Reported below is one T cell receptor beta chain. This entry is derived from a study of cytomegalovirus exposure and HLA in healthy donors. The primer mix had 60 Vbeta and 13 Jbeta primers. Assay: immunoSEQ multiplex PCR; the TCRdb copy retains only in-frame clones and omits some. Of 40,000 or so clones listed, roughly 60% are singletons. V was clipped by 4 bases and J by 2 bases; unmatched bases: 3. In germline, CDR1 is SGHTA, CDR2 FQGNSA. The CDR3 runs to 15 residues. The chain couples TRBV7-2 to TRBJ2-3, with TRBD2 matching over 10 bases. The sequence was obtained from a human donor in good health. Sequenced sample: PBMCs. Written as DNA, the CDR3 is TGTGCCAGCAGCTGGACTAGCGGAGCCACAGATACGCAGTATTTT. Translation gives CASSWTSGATDTQYF.